Each of the 21 T cell receptor beta chains below was sequenced from the same sample in a study of early T cells in non-severe SARS-CoV-2 infection. A single record per CDR3 protein comes from TCRdb applying MiXCR to the 5' RACE reads. The repertoire has 26,000 or so distinct CDR3 sequences, about 4% of them found once; the top ten carry 6% to 6.5%. The sample was whole blood. These TCRs come from an adult who was a healthcare worker with PCR-confirmed SARS-CoV-2 infection or an uninfected control (not recorded which).

This clonotype showed up many times. J is TRBJ2-3 and V is TRBV25-1, with no clear D. Trimming stripped 8 bases from V and 4 bases from J, with 10 bases between. Germline V gene lookup returns CDR1 MGHDK and CDR2 SYGVNS. The CDR3 loop spans 12 amino acids. DNA for the CDR3: TGTGCCAGCCTTGGAAATTCAGATACGCAGTATTTT. It yields the protein CASLGNSDTQYF.

The chain carries TRBV11-2 and TRBJ2-1; tentatively, D is TRBD2 (6 bases). V gave up 5 bases and J gave up 7 bases, with 21 bases separating them. There are 16 residues in the CDR3. Germline CDR1 is SGHAT and CDR2 is FQNNGV. The CDR3 DNA reads TGTGCCAGCAGCCCCGTCCGGGGCGCGGGGTGGAATGAGCAGTTCTTC. Amino acid sequence: CASSPVRGAGWNEQFF.

This clonotype was observed many times. This rearrangement joins TRBV29-1 to TRBJ2-7; D unclear. V was pared by 1 base and J by 6 bases, with 10 bases between. Germline CDR1 is SQVTM and CDR2 is ANQGSEA. CDR3 length: 12 residues. CDR3 region: CSVEGKVSEQYF. CDR3 coding DNA: TGCAGCGTTGAAGGGAAGGTTTCCGAGCAGTACTTC.

This chain links TRBV12-3 or TRBV12-4 with TRBJ2-6; D ambiguous. The CDR3 runs to 13 residues. V was pared by 6 bases and J by 1 base, with 4 bases between. Here the CDR3 reads CASRASGANVLTF. The CDR3 nucleotides read TGTGCCAGCAGGGCGTCTGGGGCCAACGTCCTGACTTTC.

This clonotype has a count of ten or more. This chain connects TRBV5-1 to TRBJ1-2; 7 bases match TRBD1. The V gene's germline CDR1 is SGHRS and CDR2 YFSETQ. V was clipped by 2 bases and J by 1 base; unmatched bases: 5. This CDR3 has 15 residues. The CDR3 DNA reads as TGCGCCAGCAGCTTATGGGACAGTCTTAACTATGGCTACACCTTC. Translation: CASSLWDSLNYGYTF.

This clonotype occurred many times. The chain recombines TRBV7-2 with TRBJ2-5, with TRBD2 as a possible D gene (6 bases). Trimming took off 3 bases at V and 9 bases at J, with 20 bases between the two ends. The V gene's germline CDR1 is SGHTA and CDR2 FQGNSA. The CDR3 runs to 15 residues. The chain's CDR3 is CASSLGLTRGTPQYF. The CDR3 nucleotides read TGTGCCAGCAGCTTGGGACTGACTAGGGGTACCCCCCAGTACTTC.

This clonotype was observed a handful of times. CDR3 loop: CASSRDTNTGELFF. As DNA, the CDR3 is TGTGCCAGCAGCAGGGATACGAACACCGGGGAGCTGTTTTTT. The V and J genes are TRBV7-2 and TRBJ2-2; D is undetermined. Looked up from germline, CDR1 is SGHTA and CDR2 is FQGNSA. Trimming pared 5 bases from V and 0 bases from J, leaving 7 bases between. This CDR3 is built from 14 residues.

There are many counts of this clonotype. The V and J genes are TRBV10-3 and TRBJ2-2; 14 positions agree with TRBD2. CDR1 is ENHRY, CDR2 SYGVKD, per germline. V was pared by 9 bases and J by 4 bases, with 7 bases of the junction left unmatched. This CDR3 is 16 amino acids long. CDR3 DNA sequence: TGTGCCATACCGGGACTAGCGGGAGAAGGCACCGGGGAGCTGTTTTTT. This translates into CAIPGLAGEGTGELFF.

This clonotype was seen ten or more times. The chain employs TRBV7-3 and TRBJ2-2; D remains ambiguous. Trimming pared 4 bases from V and 2 bases from J, leaving 5 bases between. The CDR3 runs 13 residues. The V gene's germline CDR1 is SGHTA and CDR2 FQGTGA. The CDR3 here is CASSYSNTGELFF. For the CDR3, the DNA is TGTGCCAGCAGCTACAGCAACACCGGGGAGCTGTTTTTT.

In this sample, this clonotype turned up many times. J is TRBJ1-1 and V is TRBV10-1, with D uncertain. The V and J ends lost 7 bases and 1 base respectively, with 13 bases between them. Germline CDR1 and CDR2: WNHNN and SYGVQD (reference sequence). The CDR3 covers 14 residues. The CDR3 here is CASIQDGKNTEAFF. The CDR3 DNA sequence: TGCGCCAGCATTCAGGACGGGAAGAACACTGAAGCTTTCTTT.

The table lists this clonotype with many counts. V and J are TRBV12-3 or TRBV12-4 and TRBJ2-1, with 9 positions matching TRBD1. Germline trimming cut 5 bases from V and 5 bases from J; bases unmatched to any gene: 7. The CDR3 runs 15 residues. In nucleotides, the CDR3 is TGTGCCAGCAGTATCCACGGGACAGGGAACAATGAGCAGTTCTTC. Amino acid sequence: CASSIHGTGNNEQFF.

This clonotype appeared many times. V is TRBV11-3 and J is TRBJ2-1; perhaps TRBD2 as D (6 bases). Per germline, CDR1 SGHNT and CDR2 YENEEA. The germline V and J ends were trimmed by 4 bases and 6 bases, with 16 bases remaining between them. The CDR3 is 15 residues long. The CDR3 region is CASSSGTFLGNEQFF. CDR3 bases: TGTGCCAGCAGCTCCGGGACTTTCCTCGGCAATGAGCAGTTCTTC.

This clonotype has at least ten counts. The rearrangement links TRBV19 to TRBJ2-3; 7 nucleotides align to TRBD2. V dropped 5 bases and J dropped 1; count of bases not matched to a gene: 6. Germline CDR1 and CDR2: LNHDA and SQIVND (reference sequence). This CDR3 spans 15 amino acids. The DNA of the CDR3 is TGTGCCAGTAGTCTGTTAGCGGGTCGCACAGATACGCAGTATTTT. Translating gives CASSLLAGRTDTQYF. The full variable domain, completed using reference TRBV19 and TRBJ2-3, is DGGITQSPKYLFRKEGQNVTLSCEQNLNHDAMYWYRQDPGQGLRLIYYSQIVNDFQKGDIAEGYSVSREKKESFPLTVTSAQKNPTAFYLCASSLLAGRTDTQYFGPGTRLTVL.

This clonotype was detected only a few times. V gene TRBV20-1 combines with J gene TRBJ2-1; D may correspond to TRBD1 or TRBD2 (6 bases each). The V gene's germline CDR1 is DFQATT and CDR2 SNEGSKA (reference sequence). The CDR3 runs to 16 residues. V dropped 3 bases and J dropped 8 bases, with 23 bases sitting between them. CDR3 in amino acids: CSASGGLGPRGDEQFF. The CDR3 DNA reads as TGCAGTGCTAGCGGGGGCCTGGGACCCCGAGGGGATGAGCAGTTCTTC.

This clonotype was observed many times. This sequence joins TRBV5-1 and TRBJ1-1; no clear D. The CDR3 is 14 amino acids. Germline assignment: CDR1 SGHRS and CDR2 YFSETQ. The V and J ends lost 0 bases and 1 base respectively, with 7 bases between them. The DNA for the CDR3 is TGCGCCAGCAGCTTGGCCAGGAAGAACACTGAAGCTTTCTTT. This sequence encodes CASSLARKNTEAFF.

This clonotype was counted many times. This sequence joins TRBV7-8 and TRBJ2-1; no definite D call. There are 15 residues in the CDR3. The germline V and J ends were trimmed by 4 bases and 2 bases, with 12 bases remaining between them. Germline CDR1 is SGHVS and CDR2 is FQNEAQ. The CDR3 sequence is CASSSRRLTYNEQFF. CDR3 DNA sequence: TGTGCCAGCAGCTCCCGACGGCTCACCTACAATGAGCAGTTCTTC.

This clonotype has a count of ten or more. The junction departs from germline at one end; a sequencing error may be responsible. The V and J genes are TRBV14 and TRBJ2-2, with 7 bases lining up with TRBD2. This CDR3 contains 16 residues. CDR1 is SGHDN and CDR2 is FVKESK in the germline V gene. CDR3 in DNA: TGTGCCAGCAGCCAGGGGAGGGGAGTGAACACCGGGGAGCTATTTTTT. This gives the protein CASSQGRGVNTGELFF.

The gene calls are TRBV18 and TRBJ2-7; no clear D gene. This CDR3 region has 14 residues. The V end lost 3 bases, the J end lost 1 base, and 10 bases lay between the germline ends. Germline CDR1 reads KGHSH; CDR2 reads LQKENI. As DNA, the CDR3 is TGTGCCAGCTCACCCGGCGACAAATCCTACGAGCAGTACTTC. Its translation: CASSPGDKSYEQYF.

This clonotype was found many times. This chain connects TRBV5-1 to TRBJ2-2; D call uncertain. The germline gives CDR1 SGHRS, CDR2 YFSETQ. Trimming pared 3 bases from V and 3 bases from J, leaving 6 bases between. The CDR3 consists of 13 residues. CDR3 coding DNA: TGCGCCAGCAGCTCGATAGACACCGGGGAGCTGTTTTTT. This codes for CASSSIDTGELFF.

This clonotype was found a few times. This sequence joins TRBV11-2 and TRBJ1-1; D is possibly TRBD1 (5 bases). This CDR3 has 13 amino acids. V was pared by 1 base and J by 11 bases, with 14 bases between. Looked up from germline, CDR1 is SGHAT and CDR2 is FQNNGV. The CDR3, as DNA: TGTGCCAGCAGCTTAGGGGGCTCACTGATGGCTTTCTTT. It encodes CASSLGGSLMAFF. The complete variable domain, with remaining parts taken from reference TRBV11-2 and TRBJ1-1, reads EAGVAQSPRYKIIEKRQSVAFWCNPISGHATLYWYQQILGQGPKLLIQFQNNGVVDDSQLPKDRFSAERLKGVDSTLKIQPAKLEDSAVYLCASSLGGSLMAFFGQGTRLTVV.

This clonotype was seen repeatedly, ten times or more. The chain couples TRBV14 to TRBJ2-3; D remains ambiguous. V dropped 4 bases and J dropped 5 bases, with 16 bases sitting between them. CDR3 size: 15 residues. From germline, CDR1 is SGHDN and CDR2 FVKESK. The CDR3 DNA is TGTGCCAGCAGCCTGGACGGTGAAAGAGGAGATACGCAGTATTTT. The encoded protein is CASSLDGERGDTQYF.